A single TCR beta chain is shown here with its context. This sample is part of a study of CD8 T cells in Susac syndrome. Trimming cost V 1 base and J 5 bases, with 7 bases left between them. This CDR3 region has 13 residues. Germline lookup yields CDR1 LGHDT and CDR2 YNNKEL (reference sequence). Roughly 0.45 to 1 ug RNA was reverse transcribed with random hexamers. Multiplex immunoSEQ PCR targeted 54 Vbeta and 13 Jbeta TCR beta segments. TCRdb analysed the immunoSEQ multiplex PCR reads with MiXCR anew, one entry per CDR3 protein. The profile shows about 180,000 distinct CDR3 sequences, approximately 93% of them singletons. The T cells that were sequenced for TCR beta were CD8+ and CD4+ cells from blood. The multiple sclerosis controls were treatment-naive patients with relapsing-remitting disease that was stable or active.

This chain joins TRBV3-1 and TRBJ2-3; a weak D match, TRBD2 (5 bases). This sequence was found in a human donor with multiple sclerosis. The source material was CD4+ T cells from PBMCs. DNA of the CDR3: TGTGCCAGCAGCCAAGGAAGCGGAGATACGCAGTATTTT. This encodes CASSQGSGDTQYF.